The 29 T cell receptor beta chains listed next were all sequenced from one sample in a study of post-analysis software for immune sequencing data. General study points: When patients were compared with controls, 4 or 5 TRBV segments were more frequent, TRBV5-6, TRBV5-1 and TRBV20-1 among them.

These receptors' targets are unknown. Unique molecular identifiers were carried by the TCR beta cDNA libraries. TCRdb re-called the PCR reads with MiXCR, one entry per CDR3 protein. This sample yields just over 250,000 distinct CDR3 sequences, of which roughly a third are seen a single time; 4% to 6% belongs to the top ten. Input material: blood. These receptors were collected from a girl between 5 and 17 years old with multiple sclerosis.

In its sample, this clonotype was seen a few times. Since a much larger clone is just one base distant, this may be a read error. The chain recombines TRBV5-1 with TRBJ2-6; TRBD1 might be the D (6 bases). This CDR3 is built from 15 residues. Germline V gene sequence: CDR1 SGHRS, CDR2 YFSETQ. CDR3 amino acids: CASSPGEGGANVRTF. CDR3 coding DNA: TGCGCCAGCAGCCCAGGGGAAGGTGGGGCCAACGTCCGGACTTTC.

This CDR3 is CSARPRPFPNEQFF. CDR3 sequence (DNA): TGCAGTGCTAGACCCCGGCCCTTTCCCAATGAGCAGTTCTTC. V usage is TRBV20-1 and J usage is TRBJ2-1; D unresolved. This CDR3 is 14 amino acids long. Looked up from germline, CDR1 is DFQATT and CDR2 is SNEGSKA (reference sequence). V was pared by 2 bases and J by 6 bases, with 14 bases between.

In this sample, this clonotype turned up once. The chain carries TRBV9 and TRBJ2-7; D is perhaps TRBD2 (6 bases). V lost 1 base and J 10 bases, leaving 18 bases between the germline ends. CDR1 is SGDLS and CDR2 is YYNGEE in the germline V gene. The CDR3 totals 14 residues. CDR3 bases: TGTGCCAGCAGCGTATATCCTAGCGAAGGCGAACAGTACTTC. It translates to CASSVYPSEGEQYF.

This clonotype was observed many times. This chain joins TRBV29-1 and TRBJ2-1; 7 nucleotides align to TRBD2. The V segment lost 1 base and the J segment 3 bases; nucleotides outside the gene matches: 12. The germline V gene encodes CDR1 SQVTM and CDR2 ANQGSEA. The CDR3 consists of 17 residues. This CDR3 is CSVEAGLGAGVYNEQFF. In DNA, the CDR3 is TGCAGCGTTGAAGCCGGACTGGGCGCGGGAGTCTACAATGAGCAGTTCTTC.

On this clonotype: A much larger clonotype is one base distant, so this may be a read error. V and J are TRBV6-6 and TRBJ2-7, with 8 positions matching TRBD2. The germline V gene encodes CDR1 MNHNY and CDR2 SVGAGI (reference sequence). Germline trimming cut 0 bases from V and 7 bases from J; bases unmatched to any gene: 11. This CDR3 has 16 residues. Written as DNA, the CDR3 is TGTGCCAGCAGTTACTCGACTAGCGCTGATCACAATGAGCAGTACTTC. Translation gives CASSYSTSADHNEQYF.

The rearrangement joins TRBV27 to TRBJ2-5; 7 bases are shared with TRBD2. This CDR3 is 13 amino acids long. V was clipped by 6 bases and J by 6 bases; unmatched bases: 7. The germline gives CDR1 MNHEY, CDR2 SMNVEV (reference sequence). The CDR3 sequence is CASRLAGEQTQYF. CDR3 coding DNA: TGTGCCAGCAGACTTGCGGGGGAGCAGACCCAGTACTTC.

This chain connects TRBV24-1 to TRBJ2-2, with 10 bases aligning to TRBD1. The length of the CDR3 is 15 residues. In germline, CDR1 is KGHDR, CDR2 SFDVKD. Germline trimming cut 2 bases from V and 8 bases from J; bases unmatched to any gene: 4. The CDR3: CATSDSGTGDGELFF. For the CDR3, the DNA is TGTGCCACCAGTGATTCCGGGACAGGGGATGGGGAGCTGTTTTTT.

The chain links TRBV20-1 to TRBJ2-3; 8 bases are a match to TRBD2. This CDR3 is built from 15 residues. The germline V gene encodes CDR1 DFQATT and CDR2 SNEGSKA (reference sequence). V lost 1 base to trimming and J lost 5 bases; unmatched junction nucleotides: 8. CDR3 coding DNA: TGCAGTGCTAGAGTTCCAGCGGGAGTGGTAGATACGCAGTATTTT. This gives the protein CSARVPAGVVDTQYF.

About this clonotype: Since the CDR3 does not end with the conserved phenylalanine or tryptophan, this likely comes from a read error. V gene TRBV11-2 combines with J gene TRBJ2-1, with D maybe TRBD2 (5 bases). V lost 3 bases and J lost 10, with 16 bases in between. This CDR3 spans 14 amino acids. CDR1 and CDR2 (germline): SGHAT, FQNNGV. CDR3 nucleotides: TGTGCCAGCAGCTTCGGAGGAGTGGTCAGGGAGCAGTTCTGC. This encodes CASSFGGVVREQFC.

The chain has TRBV29-1 and TRBJ2-1; no definite D call. Trimming removed 0 bases at V and 6 bases at J, with 9 bases between. This CDR3 has 13 amino acids. Per the germline V gene, CDR1 is SQVTM and CDR2 is ANQGSEA. The CDR3 DNA sequence: TGCAGCGTTGAAGATCAGACGAGCAATGAGCAGTTCTTC. Its protein product is CSVEDQTSNEQFF.

Regarding this clonotype: This may stem from a read error, because a much larger clone lies one nucleotide away. The V and J genes are TRBV28 and TRBJ2-1; D possibly corresponds to TRBD1 (6 bases). V was pared by 1 base and J by 2 bases, with 12 bases between. The CDR3 has 16 residues. Germline CDR1 MDHEN, CDR2 SYDVKM. The CDR3 DNA reads as TGTGCCAGCAGTTTATTGCAGGGGCCAACCTACAATGAGCAGTTCTTC. Residues: CASSLLQGPTYNEQFF.

V is TRBV5-1 and J is TRBJ2-3, with TRBD1 as a possible D gene (7 bases). The germline CDR1 and CDR2 sequences are SGHRS and YFSETQ. This CDR3 comprises 14 residues. V lost 4 bases, J lost 1 base, and 10 bases lay in between. The CDR3 reads CASSGGGGTDTQYF. The DNA of the CDR3 is TGCGCCAGCAGCGGAGGGGGCGGCACAGATACGCAGTATTTT. Together with reference TRBV5-1 and TRBJ2-3, the CDR3 gives the full variable domain: KAGVTQTPRYLIKTRGQQVTLSCSPISGHRSVSWYQQTPGQGLQFLFEYFSETQRNKGNFPGRFSGRQFSNSRSEMNVSTLELGDSALYLCASSGGGGTDTQYFGPGTRLTVL.

This chain joins TRBV2 and TRBJ2-2, with TRBD2 matching 10 bases. This CDR3 has 17 amino acids. Germline trimming cut 3 bases from V and 4 bases from J; bases unmatched to any gene: 8. CDR1 is SNHLY and CDR2 is FYNNEI in the germline V gene. The DNA of the CDR3 is TGTGCCAGCAGTGACCGCCTAGCGGGGGCGACCACCGGGGAGCTGTTTTTT. Its protein product is CASSDRLAGATTGELFF.

This clonotype was found many times. The genes are TRBV6-1 and TRBJ2-7, with D maybe TRBD1 (5 bases). Germline lookup yields CDR1 MNHNS and CDR2 SASEGT. Trimming took 5 bases from V and 5 from J, leaving 10 bases between them. The CDR3 is 12 amino acids. The DNA of the CDR3 is TGTGCCAGCAGTCTCGCAGGGAACGAGCAGTACTTC. Translating gives CASSLAGNEQYF.

The V gene is TRBV7-9, the J gene TRBJ1-1; D gene uncertain. Trimming shortened V by 5 bases and J by 6 bases, and 16 bases separated the two germline ends. The V gene's germline CDR1 is SEHNR and CDR2 FQNEAQ (reference sequence). The CDR3 covers 14 residues. For the CDR3, the DNA is TGTGCCAGCAGCCCCTCAGTGGTGAGTGCTGAAGCTTTCTTT. Residues: CASSPSVVSAEAFF.

The chain uses TRBV20-1 and TRBJ1-1; the D is unclear. Germline loops: CDR1 DFQATT, CDR2 SNEGSKA (reference sequence). V was pared by 0 bases and J by 1 base, with 9 bases between. This CDR3 has 14 amino acids. The CDR3 here is CSARDGRKNTEAFF. The CDR3 DNA follows: TGCAGTGCTAGAGATGGGAGAAAGAACACTGAAGCTTTCTTT.

The chain carries TRBV15 and TRBJ2-1, with D unclear. V was shortened by 5 bases and J by 10 bases, with 18 bases between the two germline ends. Germline values: CDR1 LNHNV, CDR2 YYDKDF (reference sequence). The CDR3 extends over 14 amino acids. The CDR3 DNA follows: TGTGCCACCAGCGACCGGTCAACCTACAGCGAGCAGTTCTTC. It encodes CATSDRSTYSEQFF.

The chain uses TRBV5-1 and TRBJ1-6, with D possibly TRBD1 on 6 matching bases. Germline CDR1 SGHRS, CDR2 YFSETQ. The CDR3 loop spans 15 amino acids. V was shortened by 1 base and J by 9 bases, with 14 bases between the two germline ends. CDR3 protein: CASSLLWTEASPLHF. The CDR3 bases are TGCGCCAGCAGCTTGCTTTGGACAGAGGCTTCACCCCTCCACTTT.

The chain carries TRBV7-9 and TRBJ2-1; 8 bases align to TRBD2. V trimming: 2 bases; J trimming: 7 bases; junction bases outside the gene matches: 19. The CDR3 totals 19 residues. CDR1 is SEHNR, CDR2 FQNEAQ, per germline (reference sequence). CDR3 DNA: TGTGCCAGCAGCTTATTCCCAACCGGCCCGGGACTAGACGATAATGAGCAGTTCTTC. Its translation is CASSLFPTGPGLDDNEQFF.

Points on this clonotype: A much larger clone differs from this one at a single base, so this may be a read error. This CDR3 is CANSYEALRGTQYF. CDR3 nucleotides: TGTGCCAACAGTTACGAGGCCCTACGGGGAACCCAGTACTTC. V usage is TRBV6-5 and J usage is TRBJ2-7; a weak D match, TRBD2 (5 bases). The CDR3 length is 14 residues. Germline CDR1 MNHEY, CDR2 SVGAGI.

The rearrangement joins TRBV7-8 to TRBJ2-1; D possibly corresponds to TRBD2 (5 bases). Germline CDR1 SGHVS, CDR2 FQNEAQ. This CDR3 contains 14 residues. Between the trimmed V and J ends, which lost 5 bases and 7 bases, there was a span of 15 bases. DNA for the CDR3: TGTGCCAGCAGCCCAGCGAGGGATGGTAATGAGCAGTTCTTC. Translated: CASSPARDGNEQFF.

As concerns this clonotype: A much larger clone differs by one base, so this may be a read error. V and J are TRBV20-1 and TRBJ2-4; D possibly corresponds to TRBD2 (5 bases). The germline V gene has CDR1 DFQATT and CDR2 SNEGSKA (reference sequence). The CDR3 is made up of 13 amino acids. The V and J ends lost 3 bases and 13 bases respectively, with 19 bases between them. The CDR3 DNA follows: TGCAGTGCTAGTTCGGGAATATACAATGAGCAGTACTTC. Amino acids: CSASSGIYNEQYF.

A word on this clonotype: A much more abundant neighbour one base away suggests this may be a read error. The chain has TRBV5-5 and TRBJ2-1; D uncertain. The CDR3 is 15 residues long. CDR1 is SGHKS, CDR2 YYEKEE, per germline (reference sequence). The CDR3 coding sequence is TGTGCCAGCAGCCGTTCAGGTAGTTCCTGCAATGAGCAGTTCTTC. Translating it yields CASSRSGSSCNEQFF.

In this sample, this clonotype turned up many times. The chain combines TRBV7-9 with TRBJ1-1; D is perhaps TRBD1 (6 bases). Germline V gene lookup returns CDR1 SEHNR and CDR2 FQNEAQ (reference sequence). With 5 bases removed from V and 0 bases from J, the gap between germline ends came to 13 bases. The CDR3 runs to 15 residues. Here the CDR3 reads CASSTPGQMNTEAFF. The CDR3 nucleotides read TGTGCCAGCAGCACTCCGGGACAAATGAACACTGAAGCTTTCTTT.

This clonotype has ten or more counts. The genes are TRBV12-3 or TRBV12-4 and TRBJ1-6, with no clear D. The CDR3 is made up of 13 amino acids. The V end lost 6 bases, the J end lost 7 bases, and 10 bases lay between the germline ends. CDR3 amino acids: CASRPTRNSPLHF. The DNA for the CDR3 is TGTGCCAGCAGACCCACAAGAAATTCACCCCTCCACTTT.

Turning to this clonotype: A read error is possible here, since a much larger clone lies one base away. V and J are TRBV29-1 and TRBJ1-1; no clear D. This CDR3 comprises 12 residues. In germline, CDR1 is SQVTM, CDR2 ANQGSEA. The CDR3: CSAEGAVTEAFF. Here the CDR3 DNA reads TGCAGCGCTGAAGGTGCTGTCACTGAAGCTTTCTTT. Looking up the rest from reference TRBV29-1 and TRBJ1-1 gives the full variable domain: SAVISQKPSRDICQRGTSLTIQCQVDSQVTMMFWYRQQPGQSLTLIATANQGSEATYESGFVIDKFPISRPNLTFSTLTVSNMSPEDSSIYLCSAEGAVTEAFFGQGTRLTVV.

The rearrangement joins TRBV20-1 to TRBJ2-3, with 8 bases matching TRBD2. Trimming cost V 0 bases and J 6 bases; bases outside gene matches: 8. The CDR3 totals 15 residues. Germline assignment: CDR1 DFQATT and CDR2 SNEGSKA (reference sequence). CDR3 loop: CSARDGSSGWDTQYF. The CDR3 nucleotides are TGCAGTGCTAGAGATGGTTCTAGCGGGTGGGATACGCAGTATTTT.

Ten or more counts support this clonotype. V usage is TRBV7-9 and J usage is TRBJ1-4, with D possibly TRBD1 on 5 matching bases. The germline CDR1 and CDR2 sequences are SEHNR and FQNEAQ (reference sequence). This CDR3 has 11 amino acids. Trimming took 4 bases from V and 14 from J, leaving 11 bases between them. The CDR3 DNA reads TGTGCCAGCAGCTCTCGAGGGGATCTGTTTTTT. This translates into CASSSRGDLFF.

This clonotype was counted a single time. A much larger clone lies a single base off, so this may be a read error. V gene TRBV20-1 combines with J gene TRBJ1-5; TRBD1 is a possible D gene (5 bases). V was cut by 0 bases and J by 3 bases, with 15 bases left in between. Germline V gene sequence: CDR1 DFQATT, CDR2 SNEGSKA (reference sequence). This CDR3 comprises 16 residues. CDR3: CSARDRRDRDNQPQHF. The CDR3 nucleotides read TGCAGTGCTAGAGATAGAAGGGACCGGGACAATCAGCCCCAGCATTTT.